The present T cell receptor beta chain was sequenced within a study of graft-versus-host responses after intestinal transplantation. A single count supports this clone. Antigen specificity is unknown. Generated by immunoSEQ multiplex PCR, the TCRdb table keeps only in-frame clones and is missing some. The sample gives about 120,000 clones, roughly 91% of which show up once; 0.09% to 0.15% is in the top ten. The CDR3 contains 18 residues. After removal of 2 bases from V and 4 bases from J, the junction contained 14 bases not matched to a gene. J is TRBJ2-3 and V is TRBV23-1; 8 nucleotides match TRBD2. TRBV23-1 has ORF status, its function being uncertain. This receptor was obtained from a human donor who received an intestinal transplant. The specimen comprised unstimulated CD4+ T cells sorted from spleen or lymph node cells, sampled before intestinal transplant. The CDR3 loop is CASSQQITSGGAADTQYF. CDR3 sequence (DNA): TGCGCCAGCAGTCAACAAATTACTAGCGGAGGGGCCGCAGATACGCAGTATTTT.